The clone carrying this TCR beta chain was found a few times. This sample is part of a study of blood T cell repertoires in COVID-19. About the research overall: The origin of the acute and convalescent COVID-19 samples was the United States, Italy and Spain. T cells, B-cell-depleted T cells, or PBMCs supplied cDNA or gDNA.

Germline CDR1 is LGHDT and CDR2 is YNNKEL (reference sequence). There are 13 residues in the CDR3. Trimming took off 4 bases at V and 7 bases at J, with 10 bases between the two ends. As handled by the study authors: Quantification of nucleated cells was approximated via reference gene primer amplification. Method: immunoSEQ multiplex PCR; TCRdb's copy keeps in-frame clones and lacks some. The V and J calls and the clone size are those of that table, but D and trimming were determined from the DNA. The sample lists roughly 250,000 clones; roughly 84% were seen once. The chain uses TRBV3-1 (or the pseudogene TRBV3-2) and TRBJ2-2; D gene uncertain. This TCR came from a person aged 65 to 85 with COVID-19, enrolled during active disease. The sequenced sample was peripheral blood. The CDR3 is CASSPTRFGELFF. In nucleotides, the CDR3 is TGTGCCAGCAGCCCAACTCGGTTCGGGGAGCTGTTTTTT.